This TCR beta chain was documented in a study of tissue T cells after allogeneic stem cell transplantation. Study-wide points: Alloreactivity or antigen specificity of tissue TCRs was not determined; some clones might be host cells. Shared clones across patients were few; motif clustering revealed tissue-specific shared signatures.

The CDR3 loop spans 14 amino acids. Germline CDR1 is NNHNN and CDR2 is SYGAGS (reference sequence). V was pared by 3 bases and J by 2 bases, with 1 base of the junction left unmatched. A remark on this clone: The antigen is not known. The genes are named according to mouse. The read finishes 1 residue shy of the CDR3 end, and the germline J gene is used to complete it.

Profiled with immunoSEQ multiplex PCR; TCRdb holds only in-frame clones, not every one. The data show about 17,000 clones, about 70% seen once. The source of this sequence is a female BALB/c mouse in good health. For this strain, the MHC haplotype corresponds to H2-d. The material sequenced was spleen. The chain joins TRBV13-2 to TRBJ1-5, with 8 bases aligning to TRBD1. The CDR3 sequence is CASGGGQDNQAPLF. The sequenced CDR3 bases are TGTGCCAGCGGTGGGGGACAGGACAACCAGGCTCCGCTT.